This TCR beta chain was identified in a study of blood T cell repertoires in COVID-19. Study-wide context: Specimens from acute and convalescent COVID-19 originated in the United States, Italy and Spain. PBMCs, B-cell-depleted T cells, or T cells were the source of the cDNA or gDNA that made up the material.

How the authors handled the data: For nucleated cells, counts were estimated from reference gene primer amplification. The table came from immunoSEQ multiplex PCR; TCRdb's copy has only in-frame clones and leaves some out. V, J and clone size reflect that table, while D and trimming were determined from the DNA. Of under 150,000 clones listed, roughly 83% are singletons. V was pared by 7 bases and J by 2 bases, with 18 bases between. From germline, CDR1 is SEHNR and CDR2 FQNEAQ (reference sequence). CDR3 size: 17 residues. The gene calls are TRBV7-9 and TRBJ2-6; possible D gene TRBD2, 7 bases. Sequencing was carried out using peripheral blood. The source of this sequence is a man in his sixties with acute or convalescent COVID-19. CDR3 amino acids: CASTPGGAGPGANVLTF. The CDR3 bases are TGTGCCAGCACCCCGGGGGGCGCGGGCCCTGGGGCCAACGTCCTGACTTTC.